This entry describes one TCR beta chain. This record belongs to a study of blood T cell repertoires in COVID-19. Overall study: COVID-19 samples collected from the United States, Italy and Spain covered acute and convalescent phases. PBMCs, B-cell-depleted T cells, or T cells were the source of the cDNA or gDNA that made up the material.

Per the original methods: Estimation of nucleated cell counts was performed using reference gene primer amplification. The protocol was immunoSEQ multiplex PCR, while the TCRdb copy is restricted to in-frame clones and leaves out a portion. The V and J calls and the clone size are those of that table, but D and trimming were determined from the DNA. This table holds 200,000 to 250,000 clones, about 86% found once. The sample comprised peripheral blood. The TCR was taken from a woman aged 55-75 years with acute or convalescent COVID-19.

CDR3 amino acids: CASSLGPFPNEQFF. The CDR3, as DNA: TGTGCCAGCAGCTTGGGGCCGTTCCCCAATGAGCAGTTCTTC. The rearrangement links TRBV5-6 to TRBJ2-1; no clear D. The germline CDR1 and CDR2 sequences are SGHDT and YYEEEE. V was clipped by 0 bases and J by 6 bases, with 10 bases between them. This CDR3 is 14 amino acids long.